Listed here are 5 T cell receptor beta chains from one sample, sequenced in a study of radiation and T cells in renal cell carcinoma. Profiled with immunoSEQ multiplex PCR; TCRdb holds only in-frame clones, not every one. The table has about 150,000 clones, over 75% seen once. Regarding time point: baseline pretreatment blood. Specified treatment: 15 Gy SBRT to primary tumor, nephrectomy 4 weeks later. Specimen: blood, collected from a patient whose treatment included radiotherapy and nephrectomy. These receptor sequences come from a woman in her forties or fifties with renal cell carcinoma.

The chain is built from TRBV7-8 and TRBJ1-1; perhaps TRBD1 as D (6 bases). Per the germline V gene, CDR1 is SGHVS and CDR2 is FQNEAQ. Trimming took off 1 base at V and 0 bases at J, with 9 bases between the two ends. The CDR3 consists of 15 residues. CDR3 nucleotide sequence: TGTGCCAGCAGCTTAGGGGACATCATGAACACTGAAGCTTTCTTT. Translation: CASSLGDIMNTEAFF.

J is TRBJ2-7 and V is TRBV4-1; TRBD1 agrees at 9 bases. Unmatched junction bases numbered 17, after V lost 2 bases and J lost 6 bases. The CDR3 has 18 residues. Germline V lookup: CDR1 MGHRA, CDR2 YSYEKL. The CDR3 bases are TGCGCCAGCAGCCAACCCCCAACAGGGGGCTCTCTTCGCCTCGAGCAGTACTTC. Amino acids: CASSQPPTGGSLRLEQYF.

J is TRBJ2-2 and V is TRBV19; TRBD1 matches at 7 bases. Trimming at V came to 6 bases and at J to 7 bases, leaving 14 bases not matched to a gene. This CDR3 is 16 amino acids long. Per germline, CDR1 LNHDA and CDR2 SQIVND (reference sequence). The CDR3 DNA reads TGTGCCAGTAGCTATTCCGGACAGGCGAATTACGGGGAGCTGTTTTTT. Protein: CASSYSGQANYGELFF.

The chain has TRBV5-1 and TRBJ1-3; D uncertain. Trimming took 5 bases from V and 0 from J, leaving 18 bases between them. Germline values: CDR1 SGHRS, CDR2 YFSETQ. There are 17 residues in the CDR3. The CDR3 sequence is CASSPTVGADSGNTIYF. The CDR3 DNA sequence: TGCGCCAGCAGTCCGACGGTAGGAGCAGACTCTGGAAACACCATATATTTT. Full variable domain (remainder filled in from reference TRBV5-1 and TRBJ1-3): KAGVTQTPRYLIKTRGQQVTLSCSPISGHRSVSWYQQTPGQGLQFLFEYFSETQRNKGNFPGRFSGRQFSNSRSEMNVSTLELGDSALYLCASSPTVGADSGNTIYFGEGSWLTVV.

This rearrangement joins TRBV7-9 to TRBJ2-7, with D tentatively TRBD2 (6 bases). Trimming stripped 2 bases from V and 0 bases from J, with 11 bases between. CDR1 and CDR2 (germline): SEHNR, FQNEAQ (reference sequence). The length of the CDR3 is 15 residues. This CDR3 reads CASSLYVGGSYEQYF. For the CDR3, the DNA is TGTGCCAGCAGCTTATATGTCGGGGGCTCCTACGAGCAGTACTTC.